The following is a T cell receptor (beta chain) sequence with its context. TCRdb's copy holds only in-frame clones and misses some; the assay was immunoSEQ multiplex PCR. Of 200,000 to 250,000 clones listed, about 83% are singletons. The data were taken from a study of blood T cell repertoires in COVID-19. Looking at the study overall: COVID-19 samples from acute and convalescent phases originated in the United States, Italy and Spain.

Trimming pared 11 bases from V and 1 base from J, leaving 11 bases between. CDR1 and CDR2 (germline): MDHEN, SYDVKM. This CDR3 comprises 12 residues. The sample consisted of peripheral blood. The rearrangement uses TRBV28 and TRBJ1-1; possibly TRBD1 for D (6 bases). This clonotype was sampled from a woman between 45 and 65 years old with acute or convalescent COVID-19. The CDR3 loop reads CADRPGNTEAFF. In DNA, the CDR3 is TGTGCCGACAGGCCGGGGAACACTGAAGCTTTCTTT.